This T cell receptor (beta chain) was recovered during a study of glioma-infiltrating T cells after dendritic cell vaccination. Study context: The vaccine used monocyte-derived dendritic cells pulsed overnight with autologous tumor lysate.

Produced via immunoSEQ multiplex PCR; TCRdb's table is partial and in-frame only. The sample records about 21,000 clones, about four fifths being singletons. No glioblastoma patient carried an isocitrate dehydrogenase mutation. The ends were cut back, 2 bases at V and 5 bases at J, with 10 bases in the middle. CDR3 length equals 14 residues. The germline gives CDR1 ENHRY, CDR2 SYGVKD. The clonotype originates from a human donor with glioblastoma. The chain recombines TRBV10-3 with TRBJ1-5; TRBD1 might be the D (5 bases). Sequenced material: blood, taken before dendritic cell vaccination. The CDR3 DNA sequence: TGTGCCATCAGTGAGGGGAGGGGAGATCAGCCCCAGCATTTT. Translated: CAISEGRGDQPQHF.